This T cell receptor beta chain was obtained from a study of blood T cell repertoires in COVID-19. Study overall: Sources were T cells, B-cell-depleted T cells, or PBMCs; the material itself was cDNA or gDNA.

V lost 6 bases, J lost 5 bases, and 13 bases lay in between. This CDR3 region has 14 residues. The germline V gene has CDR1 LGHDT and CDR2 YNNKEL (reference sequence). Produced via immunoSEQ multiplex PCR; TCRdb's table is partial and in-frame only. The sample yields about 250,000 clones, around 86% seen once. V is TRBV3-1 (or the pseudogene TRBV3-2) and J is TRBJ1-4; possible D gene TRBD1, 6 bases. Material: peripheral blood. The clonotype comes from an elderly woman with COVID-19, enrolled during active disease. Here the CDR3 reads CASRPGQTNEKLFF. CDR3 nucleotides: TGTGCCAGCAGACCCGGACAGACCAATGAAAAACTGTTTTTT.